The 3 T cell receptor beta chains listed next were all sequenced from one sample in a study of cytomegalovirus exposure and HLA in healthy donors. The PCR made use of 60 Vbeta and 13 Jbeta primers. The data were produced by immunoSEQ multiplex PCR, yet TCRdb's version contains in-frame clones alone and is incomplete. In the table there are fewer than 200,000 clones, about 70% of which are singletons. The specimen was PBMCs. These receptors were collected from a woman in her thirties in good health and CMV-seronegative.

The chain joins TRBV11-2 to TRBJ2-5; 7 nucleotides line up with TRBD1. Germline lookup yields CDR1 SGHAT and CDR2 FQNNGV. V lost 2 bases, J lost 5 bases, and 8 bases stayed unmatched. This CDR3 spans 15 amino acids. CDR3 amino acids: CASSLLQGIGETQYF. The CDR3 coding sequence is TGTGCCAGCAGCTTACTACAGGGGATAGGGGAGACCCAGTACTTC.

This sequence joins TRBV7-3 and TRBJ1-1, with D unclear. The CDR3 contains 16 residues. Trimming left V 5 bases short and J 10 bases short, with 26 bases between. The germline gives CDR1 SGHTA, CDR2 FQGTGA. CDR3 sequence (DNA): TGTGCCAGCAGCCCGAGAACCATCGTGCTCCGGGATGGAGCTTTCTTT. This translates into CASSPRTIVLRDGAFF. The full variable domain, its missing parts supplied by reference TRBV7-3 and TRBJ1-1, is GAGVSQTPSNKVTEKGKYVELRCDPISGHTALYWYRQSLGQGPEFLIYFQGTGAADDSGLPNDRFFAVRPEGSVSTLKIQRTERGDSAVYLCASSPRTIVLRDGAFFGQGTRLTVV.

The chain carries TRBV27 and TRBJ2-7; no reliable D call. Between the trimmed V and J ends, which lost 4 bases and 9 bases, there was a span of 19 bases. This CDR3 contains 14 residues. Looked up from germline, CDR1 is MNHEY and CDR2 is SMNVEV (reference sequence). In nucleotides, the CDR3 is TGTGCCAGCAGTTCCCTAGTGGGTGGTTGCGGGCAGTACTTC. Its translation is CASSSLVGGCGQYF.